The source of this T cell receptor beta chain is a study of blood T cell repertoires in COVID-19. Seattle researchers signed up patients amid active infection and tracked them longitudinally. Clones were read by immunoSEQ multiplex PCR, and TCRdb kept only the in-frame ones, dropping some. The repertoire includes roughly 500,000 clones, about 91% of them detected once, and roughly 0.9% sits in the top ten. In its sample, this clone was seen a few times. The germline V gene encodes CDR1 SGHRS and CDR2 YFSETQ. The CDR3 totals 17 residues. V shed 2 bases and J 0 bases; nucleotides not matched to a gene: 3.

The V call is TRBV5-1, the J call TRBJ2-2, with 11 bases aligning to TRBD2. The sample comprised peripheral blood. This TCR derives from a man between 18 and 35 years old with COVID-19, enrolled during active disease. The CDR3 is CASSLGTSGTNTGELFF. In nucleotides, the CDR3 is TGCGCCAGCAGCTTAGGGACTAGCGGTACGAACACCGGGGAGCTGTTTTTT.